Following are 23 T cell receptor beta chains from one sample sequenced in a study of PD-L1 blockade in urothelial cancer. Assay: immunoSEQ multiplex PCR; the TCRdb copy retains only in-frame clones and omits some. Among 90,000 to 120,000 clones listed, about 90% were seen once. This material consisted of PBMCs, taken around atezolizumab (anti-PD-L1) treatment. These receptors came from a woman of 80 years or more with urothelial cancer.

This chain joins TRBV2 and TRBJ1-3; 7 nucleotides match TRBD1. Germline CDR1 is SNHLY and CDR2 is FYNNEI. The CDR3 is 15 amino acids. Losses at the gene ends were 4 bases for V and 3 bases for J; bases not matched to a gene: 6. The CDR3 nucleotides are TGTGCCAGCAGTGGACAGGGAACTGGTGGAAACACCATATATTTT. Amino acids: CASSGQGTGGNTIYF.

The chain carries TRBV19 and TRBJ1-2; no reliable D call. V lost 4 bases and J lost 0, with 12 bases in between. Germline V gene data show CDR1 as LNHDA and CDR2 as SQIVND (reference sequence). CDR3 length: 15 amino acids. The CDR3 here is CASSTTARTNYGYTF. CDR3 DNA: TGTGCCAGTAGTACTACCGCTAGGACTAACTATGGCTACACCTTC.

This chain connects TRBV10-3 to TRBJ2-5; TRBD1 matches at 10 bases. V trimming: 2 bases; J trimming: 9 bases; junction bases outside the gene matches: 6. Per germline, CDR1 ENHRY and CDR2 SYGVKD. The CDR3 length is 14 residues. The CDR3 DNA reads TGTGCCATCAGTGAGGCGTCCGGGACAGGGGCCCAGTACTTC. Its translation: CAISEASGTGAQYF.

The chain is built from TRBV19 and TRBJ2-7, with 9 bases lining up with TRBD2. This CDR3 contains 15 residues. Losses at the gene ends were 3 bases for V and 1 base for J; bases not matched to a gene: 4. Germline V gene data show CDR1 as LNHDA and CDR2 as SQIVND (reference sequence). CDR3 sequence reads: CASSISLAGSYEQYF. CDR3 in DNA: TGTGCCAGTAGTATCTCTCTAGCGGGGTCCTACGAGCAGTACTTC. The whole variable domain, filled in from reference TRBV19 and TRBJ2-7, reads DGGITQSPKYLFRKEGQNVTLSCEQNLNHDAMYWYRQDPGQGLRLIYYSQIVNDFQKGDIAEGYSVSREKKESFPLTVTSAQKNPTAFYLCASSISLAGSYEQYFGPGTRLTVT.

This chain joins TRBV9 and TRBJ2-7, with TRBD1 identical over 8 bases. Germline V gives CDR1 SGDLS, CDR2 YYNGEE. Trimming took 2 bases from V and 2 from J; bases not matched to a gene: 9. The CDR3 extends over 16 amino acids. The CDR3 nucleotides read TGTGCCAGCAGCGTGGGTGACAGGGGCCGGACCTACGAGCAGTACTTC. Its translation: CASSVGDRGRTYEQYF.

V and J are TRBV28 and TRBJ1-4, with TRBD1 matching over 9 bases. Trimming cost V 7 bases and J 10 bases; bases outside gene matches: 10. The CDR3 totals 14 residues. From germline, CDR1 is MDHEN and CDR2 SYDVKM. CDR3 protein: CASTSGTGLRKLFF. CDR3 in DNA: TGTGCCAGCACCTCCGGGACAGGGCTGCGAAAACTGTTTTTT.

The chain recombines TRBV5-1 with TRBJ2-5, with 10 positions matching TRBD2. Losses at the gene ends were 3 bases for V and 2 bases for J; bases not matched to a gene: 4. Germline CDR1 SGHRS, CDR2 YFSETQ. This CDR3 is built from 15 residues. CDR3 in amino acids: CASSSQLAGQETQYF. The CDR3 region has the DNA TGCGCCAGCAGCTCCCAACTAGCGGGACAAGAGACCCAGTACTTC.

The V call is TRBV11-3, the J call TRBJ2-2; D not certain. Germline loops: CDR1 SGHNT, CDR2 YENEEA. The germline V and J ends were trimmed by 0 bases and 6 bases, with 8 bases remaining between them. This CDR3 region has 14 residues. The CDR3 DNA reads TGTGCCAGCAGCTTAGAATTCCGCGCCGGGGAGCTGTTTTTT. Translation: CASSLEFRAGELFF.

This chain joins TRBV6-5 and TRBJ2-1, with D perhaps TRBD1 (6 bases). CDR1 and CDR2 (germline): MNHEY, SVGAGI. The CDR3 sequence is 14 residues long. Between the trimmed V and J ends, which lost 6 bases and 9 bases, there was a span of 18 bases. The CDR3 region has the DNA TGTGCCAGCAGATGGACAGACCCCTCCTCTGAGCAGTTCTTC. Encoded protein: CASRWTDPSSEQFF.

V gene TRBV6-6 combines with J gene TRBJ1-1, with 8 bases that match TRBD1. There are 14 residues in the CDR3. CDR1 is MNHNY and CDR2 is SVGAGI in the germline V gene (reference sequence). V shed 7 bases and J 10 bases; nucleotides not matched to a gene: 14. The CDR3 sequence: CASTADRESTSAFF. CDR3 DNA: TGTGCCAGCACTGCGGACAGGGAATCAACATCAGCTTTCTTT.

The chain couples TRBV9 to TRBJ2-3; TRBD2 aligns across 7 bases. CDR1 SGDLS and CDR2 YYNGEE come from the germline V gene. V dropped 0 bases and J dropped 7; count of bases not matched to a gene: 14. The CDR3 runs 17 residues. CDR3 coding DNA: TGTGCCAGCAGCGTAGCGGGAGGTCCCAACGCGGTGCATACGCAGTATTTT. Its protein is CASSVAGGPNAVHTQYF.

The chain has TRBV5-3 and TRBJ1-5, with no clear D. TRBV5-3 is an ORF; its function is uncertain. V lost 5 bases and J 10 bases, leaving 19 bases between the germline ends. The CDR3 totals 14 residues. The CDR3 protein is CARRSGWLIFPQHF. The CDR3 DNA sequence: TGTGCCAGAAGAAGCGGTTGGTTAATTTTCCCCCAGCATTTT.

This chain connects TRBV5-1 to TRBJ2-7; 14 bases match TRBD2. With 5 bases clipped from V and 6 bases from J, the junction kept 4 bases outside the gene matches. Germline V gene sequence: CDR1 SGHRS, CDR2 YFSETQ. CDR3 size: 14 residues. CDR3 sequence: CASRGTSGSSEQYF. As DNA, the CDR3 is TGCGCCAGCAGGGGGACTAGCGGGAGTTCCGAGCAGTACTTC.

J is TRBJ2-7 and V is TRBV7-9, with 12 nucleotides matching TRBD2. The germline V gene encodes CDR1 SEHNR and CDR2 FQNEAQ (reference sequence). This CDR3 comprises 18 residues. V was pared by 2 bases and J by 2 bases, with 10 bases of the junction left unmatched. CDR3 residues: CASSLLGSGTSGPYEQYF. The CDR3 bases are TGTGCCAGCAGCTTATTGGGCTCCGGGACTAGCGGGCCCTACGAGCAGTACTTC.

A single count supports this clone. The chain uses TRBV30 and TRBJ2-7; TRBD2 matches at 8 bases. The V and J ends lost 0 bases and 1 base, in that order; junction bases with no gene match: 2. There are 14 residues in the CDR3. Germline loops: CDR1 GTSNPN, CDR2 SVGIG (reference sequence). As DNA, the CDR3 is TGTGCCTGGAGTGTAATAGCGGGGTCCTACGAGCAGTACTTC. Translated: CAWSVIAGSYEQYF. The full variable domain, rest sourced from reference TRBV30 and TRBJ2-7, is SQTIHQWPATLVQPVGSPLSLECTVEGTSNPNLYWYRQAAGRGLQLLFYSVGIGQISSEVPQNLSASRPQDRQFILSSKKLLLSDSGFYLCAWSVIAGSYEQYFGPGTRLTVT.

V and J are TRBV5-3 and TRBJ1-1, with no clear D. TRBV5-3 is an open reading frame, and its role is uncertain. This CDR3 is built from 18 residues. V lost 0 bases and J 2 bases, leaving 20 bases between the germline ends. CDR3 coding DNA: TGTGCCAGAAGCTTGGACGCTTCAAAGAGGGCGCCTAACACTGAAGCTTTCTTT. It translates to CARSLDASKRAPNTEAFF.

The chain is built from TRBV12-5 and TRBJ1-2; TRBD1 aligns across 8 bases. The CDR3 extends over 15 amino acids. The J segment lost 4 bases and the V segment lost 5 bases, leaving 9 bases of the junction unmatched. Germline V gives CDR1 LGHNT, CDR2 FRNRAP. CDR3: CASGPTGTGVYGYTF. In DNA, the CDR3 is TGTGCTAGTGGTCCTACTGGGACAGGAGTCTATGGCTACACCTTC.

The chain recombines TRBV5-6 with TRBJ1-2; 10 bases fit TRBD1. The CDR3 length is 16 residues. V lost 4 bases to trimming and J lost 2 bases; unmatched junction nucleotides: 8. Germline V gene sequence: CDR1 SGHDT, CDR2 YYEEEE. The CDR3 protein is CASSLNPGQGNYGYTF. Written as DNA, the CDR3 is TGTGCCAGCAGCCTAAATCCGGGACAGGGGAACTATGGCTACACCTTC.

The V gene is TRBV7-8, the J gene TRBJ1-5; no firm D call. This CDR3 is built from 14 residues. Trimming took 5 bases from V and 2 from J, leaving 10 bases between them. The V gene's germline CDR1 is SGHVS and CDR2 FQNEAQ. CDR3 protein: CASSTRGRNQPQHF. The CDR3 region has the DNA TGTGCCAGCAGCACGAGAGGTCGCAATCAGCCCCAGCATTTT.

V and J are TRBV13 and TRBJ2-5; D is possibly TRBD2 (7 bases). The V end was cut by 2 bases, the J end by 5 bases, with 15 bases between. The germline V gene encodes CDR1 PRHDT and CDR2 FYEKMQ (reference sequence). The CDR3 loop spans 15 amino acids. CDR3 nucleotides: TGTGCCAGCAGCTTAAAGGGGGGAGGGATGGAGACCCAGTACTTC. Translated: CASSLKGGGMETQYF.

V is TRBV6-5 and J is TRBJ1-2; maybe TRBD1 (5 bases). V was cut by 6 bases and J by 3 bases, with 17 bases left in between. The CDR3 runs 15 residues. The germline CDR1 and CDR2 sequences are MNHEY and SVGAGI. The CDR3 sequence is CASRTLRGGDYGYTF. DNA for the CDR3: TGTGCCAGCAGAACCTTGCGGGGGGGGGACTATGGCTACACCTTC.

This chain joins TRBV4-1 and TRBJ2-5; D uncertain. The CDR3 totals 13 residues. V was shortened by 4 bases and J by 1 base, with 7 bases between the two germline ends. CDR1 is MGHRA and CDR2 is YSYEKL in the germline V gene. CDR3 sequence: CASSPHSQETQYF. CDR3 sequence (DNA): TGCGCCAGCAGCCCCCACAGCCAAGAGACCCAGTACTTC.

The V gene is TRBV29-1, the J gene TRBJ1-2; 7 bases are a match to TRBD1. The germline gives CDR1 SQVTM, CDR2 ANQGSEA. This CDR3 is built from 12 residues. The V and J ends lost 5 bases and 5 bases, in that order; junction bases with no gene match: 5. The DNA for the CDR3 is TGCAGCGTTCGCGGGACAGCGTATGGCTACACCTTC. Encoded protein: CSVRGTAYGYTF.